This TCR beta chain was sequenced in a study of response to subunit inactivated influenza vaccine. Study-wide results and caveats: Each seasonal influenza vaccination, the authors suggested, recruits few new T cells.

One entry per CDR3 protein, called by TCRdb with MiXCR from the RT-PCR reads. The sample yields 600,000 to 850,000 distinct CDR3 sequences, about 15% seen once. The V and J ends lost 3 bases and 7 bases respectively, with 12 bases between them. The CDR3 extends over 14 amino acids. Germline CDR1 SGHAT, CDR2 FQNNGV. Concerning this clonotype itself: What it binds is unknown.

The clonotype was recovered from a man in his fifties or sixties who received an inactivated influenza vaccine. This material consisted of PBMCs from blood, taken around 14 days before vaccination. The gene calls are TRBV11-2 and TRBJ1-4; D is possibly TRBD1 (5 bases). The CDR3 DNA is TGTGCCAGCAGCTTCGCCCAGGGACCTGAAAAACTGTTTTTT. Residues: CASSFAQGPEKLFF.